Following are 29 T cell receptor beta chains from one sample sequenced in a study of cytomegalovirus exposure and HLA in healthy donors. The PCR had 60 Vbeta and 13 Jbeta primers. Clones were read by immunoSEQ multiplex PCR, and TCRdb kept only the in-frame ones, dropping some. The repertoire consists of about 130,000 clones, with around 10% occurring once and the leading ten covering 1.5% to 2%. Sequencing was carried out using PBMCs. The receptors originated from a man aged 45-65 years in good health and CMV-seronegative.

This clone was recorded a few times. The V call is TRBV5-4, the J call TRBJ1-2, with 7 bases matching TRBD1. The junction had 10 bases not matched to a gene; V was cut back by 8 bases and J by 3 bases. The germline CDR1 and CDR2 sequences are SGHNT and YYREEE (reference sequence). This CDR3 comprises 14 residues. Here the CDR3 DNA reads TGTGCCAGTACCTTCGGGGACAGAGACTATGGCTACACCTTC. It encodes CASTFGDRDYGYTF.

This chain links TRBV25-1 with TRBJ1-2; 9 bases match TRBD1. The germline CDR1 and CDR2 sequences are MGHDK and SYGVNS. The CDR3 is 14 residues long. V lost 3 bases to trimming and J lost 8 bases; unmatched junction nucleotides: 7. The CDR3 spells CASSDIGTGSGYTF. The DNA of the CDR3 is TGTGCCAGCAGTGATATAGGGACAGGGAGCGGCTACACCTTC.

J is TRBJ1-6 and V is TRBV5-1, with 7 bases lining up with TRBD1. V trimming: 4 bases; J trimming: 5 bases; junction bases outside the gene matches: 12. This CDR3 contains 17 residues. Germline CDR1 and CDR2: SGHRS and YFSETQ. The CDR3 bases are TGCGCCAGCAGCAGAGGGACAGCTACTAACAATAATTCACCCCTCCACTTT. Translating it yields CASSRGTATNNNSPLHF.

The table lists this clone with a few counts. The chain combines TRBV9 with TRBJ1-2; 8 bases are a match to TRBD1. The CDR3 covers 15 residues. Looked up from germline, CDR1 is SGDLS and CDR2 is YYNGEE. V lost 3 bases and J lost 4; bases outside the gene matches: 8. Written as DNA, the CDR3 is TGTGCCAGCAGCGGGGGGACAGGCAACCGCTATGGCTACACCTTC. Protein sequence: CASSGGTGNRYGYTF.

This clone was counted only a few times. The rearrangement links TRBV7-9 to TRBJ1-2; 8 bases fit TRBD1. This CDR3 is built from 11 residues. Germline CDR1 is SEHNR and CDR2 is FQNEAQ (reference sequence). V lost 4 bases to trimming and J lost 10 bases; unmatched junction nucleotides: 2. CDR3: CASSSGQDYTF. The CDR3 DNA sequence: TGTGCCAGCAGCTCGGGACAGGACTACACCTTC.

The chain links TRBV6-1 to TRBJ1-5; a possible D gene is TRBD1 (6 bases). CDR1 is MNHNS, CDR2 SASEGT, per germline. This CDR3 contains 15 residues. The V end lost 0 bases, the J end lost 5 bases, and 11 bases lay between the germline ends. The CDR3 DNA follows: TGTGCCAGCAGTGAAGCGGGGGGGGCACATCAGCCCCAGCATTTT. Encoded protein: CASSEAGGAHQPQHF.

This clone was counted between two and nine times. The gene calls are TRBV28 and TRBJ2-7; unclear D gene. Germline V gives CDR1 MDHEN, CDR2 SYDVKM. V dropped 4 bases and J dropped 3 bases, with 4 bases sitting between them. This CDR3 contains 11 residues. Written as DNA, the CDR3 is TGTGCCAGCAGTTCCGTCTACGAGCAGTACTTC. Amino acid sequence: CASSSVYEQYF.

This clone came up a few times. The rearrangement links TRBV5-1 to TRBJ2-5, with 7 nucleotides matching TRBD2. The CDR3 runs 15 residues. Germline V gives CDR1 SGHRS, CDR2 YFSETQ. With V trimmed by 5 bases and J by 1 base, 8 bases remained unmatched. Here the CDR3 reads CASSHDGRSQETQYF. The CDR3 DNA sequence: TGCGCCAGCAGTCATGACGGGAGGTCCCAAGAGACCCAGTACTTC.

The genes are TRBV5-1 and TRBJ2-4, with a tentative D call TRBD1 (5 bases). Trimming removed 0 bases at V and 0 bases at J, with 13 bases between. The CDR3 totals 17 residues. The germline V gene has CDR1 SGHRS and CDR2 YFSETQ. For the CDR3, the DNA is TGCGCCAGCAGCTTGGATGACAGTCGTTTAGCCAAAAACATTCAGTACTTC. It yields the protein CASSLDDSRLAKNIQYF.

The rearrangement links TRBV5-1 to TRBJ2-7; 7 nucleotides align to TRBD2. Germline V lookup: CDR1 SGHRS, CDR2 YFSETQ. Losses at the gene ends were 2 bases for V and 1 base for J; bases not matched to a gene: 6. The CDR3 extends over 15 amino acids. The CDR3, as DNA: TGCGCCAGCAGCTTCTCTAGCGGAGGATCCTACGAGCAGTACTTC. It yields the protein CASSFSSGGSYEQYF. The full variable domain, completed using reference TRBV5-1 and TRBJ2-7, is KAGVTQTPRYLIKTRGQQVTLSCSPISGHRSVSWYQQTPGQGLQFLFEYFSETQRNKGNFPGRFSGRQFSNSRSEMNVSTLELGDSALYLCASSFSSGGSYEQYFGPGTRLTVT.

This clone came up a few times. The chain joins TRBV7-3 to TRBJ2-5, with 13 positions matching TRBD2. The trim removed 5 bases at V and 5 bases at J, leaving 14 bases unmatched. The CDR3 extends over 18 amino acids. Germline V gene lookup returns CDR1 SGHTA and CDR2 FQGTGA. CDR3 loop: CASSQGLAGLSGPETQYF. Written as DNA, the CDR3 is TGTGCCAGCAGCCAGGGACTAGCGGGACTAAGTGGGCCGGAGACCCAGTACTTC.

This CDR3 is CASSLVASHQETQYF. The CDR3 coding sequence is TGTGCCAGCAGCTTAGTGGCTAGCCACCAAGAGACCCAGTACTTC. V usage is TRBV7-2 and J usage is TRBJ2-5, with D maybe TRBD2 (5 bases). Trimming removed 1 base at V and 0 bases at J, with 9 bases between. CDR1 and CDR2 (germline): SGHTA, FQGNSA. The CDR3 has 15 residues.

V usage is TRBV5-4 and J usage is TRBJ2-6, with D unresolved. The ends were cut back, 0 bases at V and 0 bases at J, with 13 bases in the middle. CDR1 is SGHNT, CDR2 YYREEE, per germline (reference sequence). The CDR3 runs to 18 residues. Here the CDR3 reads CASSLVRLSDSGANVLTF. The CDR3 DNA is TGTGCCAGCAGCTTGGTCAGGTTATCCGACTCTGGGGCCAACGTCCTGACTTTC.

This clone has a handful of counts. This sequence joins TRBV9 and TRBJ2-3, with 10 bases that match TRBD2. CDR1 and CDR2 from the germline V gene are SGDLS and YYNGEE. There are 16 residues in the CDR3. V dropped 0 bases and J dropped 2; count of bases not matched to a gene: 3. CDR3 sequence: CASSVGTSGFTDTQYF. The CDR3 DNA reads TGTGCCAGCAGCGTAGGGACTAGCGGATTCACAGATACGCAGTATTTT.

V gene TRBV2 combines with J gene TRBJ1-4, with TRBD1 matching over 9 bases. The CDR3 has 15 amino acids. Germline lookup yields CDR1 SNHLY and CDR2 FYNNEI. J was trimmed by 13 bases and V by 2 bases; bases with no gene match: 11. In DNA form, the CDR3 reads TGTGCCAGCAGTGAAATGGGGGGACAGGGAGTCCGACTGTTTTTT. Translation gives CASSEMGGQGVRLFF. Complete variable domain (other parts from reference TRBV2 and TRBJ1-4): EPEVTQTPSHQVTQMGQEVILRCVPISNHLYFYWYRQILGQKVEFLVSFYNNEISEKSEIFDDQFSVERPDGSNFTLKIRSTKLEDSAMYFCASSEMGGQGVRLFFGSGTQLSVL.

This clone occurred a few times. This rearrangement joins TRBV15 to TRBJ1-1; D call uncertain. The CDR3 extends over 15 amino acids. In germline, CDR1 is LNHNV, CDR2 YYDKDF (reference sequence). V dropped 0 bases and J dropped 2 bases, with 10 bases sitting between them. CDR3 DNA sequence: TGTGCCACCAGCAGAGATCGGAACAGAAACACTGAAGCTTTCTTT. It codes for CATSRDRNRNTEAFF.

The table lists this clone with a few counts. Given the absence of the conserved phenylalanine or tryptophan at the CDR3 end, a read error is likely. The CDR3 DNA follows: TGTGCCACCAGCGGTGGACAGGGGAGGACTGAAGCTTTCGTT. As protein: CATSGGQGRTEAFV. This rearrangement joins TRBV15 to TRBJ1-1, with TRBD1 matching over 9 bases. The CDR3 runs 14 residues. Unmatched junction bases numbered 6, after V lost 5 bases and J lost 5 bases. The germline V gene has CDR1 LNHNV and CDR2 YYDKDF (reference sequence).

The J gene is TRBJ1-4, the V gene TRBV15, with D hard to call. The CDR3 spans 16 residues. Germline assignment: CDR1 LNHNV and CDR2 YYDKDF (reference sequence). V lost 0 bases and J 7 bases, leaving 15 bases between the germline ends. The CDR3 is CATSRDIRGNGEKLFF. The CDR3 nucleotides read TGTGCCACCAGCAGAGATATAAGAGGAAACGGTGAAAAACTGTTTTTT.

This clone has a handful of counts. The V gene is TRBV6-1, the J gene TRBJ2-7, with no clear D. Germline loops: CDR1 MNHNS, CDR2 SASEGT. CDR3 size: 14 residues. Trimming pared 6 bases from V and 3 bases from J, leaving 15 bases between. In nucleotides, the CDR3 is TGTGCCAGCAGGAAGGAGTTCCTCAGCTACGAGCAGTACTTC. Translation gives CASRKEFLSYEQYF.

This clone was seen a few times. The chain couples TRBV19 to TRBJ2-7; D unresolved. From germline, CDR1 is LNHDA and CDR2 SQIVND (reference sequence). Trimming removed 1 base from V and 0 bases from J, with 10 bases in between. This CDR3 has 15 residues. This chain's CDR3 is CASSIGGKPSYEQYF. The CDR3, as DNA: TGTGCCAGTAGTATAGGCGGCAAGCCCTCCTACGAGCAGTACTTC. The whole variable domain, filled in from reference TRBV19 and TRBJ2-7, reads DGGITQSPKYLFRKEGQNVTLSCEQNLNHDAMYWYRQDPGQGLRLIYYSQIVNDFQKGDIAEGYSVSREKKESFPLTVTSAQKNPTAFYLCASSIGGKPSYEQYFGPGTRLTVT.

Turning to this clone: The same CDR3 can be traced to other DNA sequences in this sample. This chain connects TRBV7-3 to TRBJ2-1, with TRBD2 matching over 8 bases. Germline V gives CDR1 SGHTA, CDR2 FQGTGA. There are 16 residues in the CDR3. The V and J ends lost 5 bases and 3 bases, in that order; junction bases with no gene match: 9. The CDR3 reads CASSTLPLADYNEQFF. CDR3 bases: TGTGCCAGCAGCACCCTTCCACTAGCGGACTACAATGAGCAGTTCTTC.

In its sample, this clone was seen a few times. The chain has TRBV4-2 and TRBJ2-1; 8 positions agree with TRBD2. Trimming cost V 4 bases and J 2 bases; bases outside gene matches: 13. This CDR3 region has 18 residues. The germline gives CDR1 LGHNA, CDR2 YNFKEQ. CDR3: CASSPEDRLAGPYNEQFF. DNA of the CDR3: TGTGCCAGCAGCCCTGAAGATCGGCTAGCGGGCCCCTACAATGAGCAGTTCTTC.

On this clone itself: The junction departs from the called germline gene at one end, perhaps through a read error. CDR3 residues: CSVVRQGAVNERFF. As DNA, the CDR3 is TGCAGCGTCGTTAGACAGGGGGCCGTGAATGAGCGGTTCTTC. V gene TRBV29-1 combines with J gene TRBJ2-1; 10 positions agree with TRBD1. Germline V gives CDR1 SQVTM, CDR2 ANQGSEA. This CDR3 has 14 residues.

This chain uses TRBV5-1 with TRBJ2-6; 9 nucleotides match TRBD1. This CDR3 comprises 16 residues. Germline V gene lookup returns CDR1 SGHRS and CDR2 YFSETQ. V lost 2 bases and J lost 4; bases outside the gene matches: 4. For the CDR3, the DNA is TGCGCCAGCAGCTTACAGGGGGCGCAAGGGGCCAACGTCCTGACTTTC. Translated, it gives CASSLQGAQGANVLTF.

The chain has TRBV11-3 and TRBJ2-5; TRBD1 agrees at 12 bases. Germline V gene data show CDR1 as SGHNT and CDR2 as YENEEA. Losses at the gene ends were 6 bases for V and 5 bases for J; bases not matched to a gene: 7. The CDR3 covers 15 residues. The CDR3 loop reads CASSLGTGGEETQYF. The DNA of the CDR3 is TGTGCCAGCAGTCTTGGGACAGGGGGCGAGGAGACCCAGTACTTC.

This chain links TRBV2 with TRBJ2-5; tentative D call: TRBD2 (7 bases). Germline V gene data show CDR1 as SNHLY and CDR2 as FYNNEI. The CDR3 totals 11 residues. The V gene lost 7 bases and the J gene lost 7 bases, with 10 bases spanning the gap. CDR3 nucleotide sequence: TGTGCCAGCAAGGGGGGGGTGACCCAGTACTTC. Protein sequence: CASKGGVTQYF.

The chain uses TRBV6-1 and TRBJ1-3; D is undetermined. Germline V lookup: CDR1 MNHNS, CDR2 SASEGT. Trimming stripped 6 bases from V and 0 bases from J, with 9 bases between. The CDR3 totals 14 residues. The DNA for the CDR3 is TGTGCCAGCAGCTTGGGGAGCTCTGGAAACACCATATATTTT. Translating it yields CASSLGSSGNTIYF.

This clone was counted a few times. This chain joins TRBV6-5 and TRBJ2-7; TRBD2 might be the D (7 bases). This CDR3 comprises 14 residues. In germline, CDR1 is MNHEY, CDR2 SVGAGI. Trimming took off 2 bases at V and 5 bases at J, with 13 bases between the two ends. CDR3 DNA sequence: TGTGCCAGCAGTTACGCTGGGAGGGGGAACGAGCAGTACTTC. Protein: CASSYAGRGNEQYF.

In the case of this clone: This CDR3 is also generated by other DNA sequences in the sample. V gene TRBV29-1 combines with J gene TRBJ2-3, with TRBD2 matching over 8 bases. This CDR3 has 17 amino acids. After removal of 6 bases from V and 4 bases from J, the junction contained 18 bases not matched to a gene. The germline V gene has CDR1 SQVTM and CDR2 ANQGSEA. The CDR3 DNA follows: TGCAGCGTGGAGCCAACGGGACTGGCGGGGGGACCAGATACGCAGTATTTT. Translated, it gives CSVEPTGLAGGPDTQYF.